This T cell receptor beta chain comes out of a study of cytomegalovirus exposure and HLA in healthy donors (TCRdb year 2017). Study-wide context: According to an earlier analysis of 587 of the donors, about 170 million T cells yielded 90 million to 130 million unique TCR beta sequences and about 300 Gb of sequence data. About 300 gigabases of sequencing data and approximately 93 million unique TCR sequences were included in an early release covering about 620 HLA-typed donors. Among the 398 genotyped donors, around 79% belonged to the genetic ancestry cluster associated with self-reported Caucasian donors. The study aimed to test whether signatures of past pathogen exposure could be identified by cataloging public T cell receptors. The study profiled the T cell repertoires of hundreds of subjects by immunosequencing and related them to cytomegalovirus serostatus. In addition to the first cohort of 666 subjects, a separate validation cohort of over 90 different subjects was used. High-throughput TCR immunosequencing, statistical association of individual TCRs with disease status, and machine learning were combined to predict cytomegalovirus infection status. To study patterns of TCR occurrence, a later analysis re-analyzed previously published TCR beta repertoires from around 670 donors and added high-resolution HLA genotyping. In the later analysis, no new phenotypic data were used to find candidate immune exposures; instead, reliance was placed on TCR beta sequences and their occurrence across donors. In an earlier analysis of 500 to 650 of the donors, high-throughput TCR beta sequencing was used to judge whether each TCR beta V gene segment behaved as functional or pseudogenic. Alongside the repertoire data, information on donor age, sex, ethnicity and CMV serostatus was compiled. A later genetic analysis used genome-wide SNP genotypes for about three fifths of the 666 donors, treating that subset as a discovery cohort. All discovery cohort repertoires had been generated on a single sequencing platform. Both class I and class II loci were covered by HLA typing, at four-digit resolution. Typing coverage differed by locus: A, B, C, DRB1 and DQB1 were typed in about 620-640 donors, DQA1 in about 550, DPA1 in around 580, and DPB1 in approximately 450. Because of strong linkage in the cohort, 5 or 6 DR-DQ haplotypes were treated as single units for association and clustering. On average, about 240,000 unique TCR beta nucleotide sequences were sequenced per donor among 350 to 400 genotyped donors of the cohort, with 15% to 20% of those sequences being non-productive.

Comments on this clone: Its antigen remains undetermined. No much larger clonotype is one base removed from it; base qualities were not supplied.

Libraries came from the immunoSEQ multiplex PCR assay. A mixture of 60 forward primers for TCR Vbeta segments and 13 reverse primers for TCR Jbeta segments was used in the multiplex PCR. Amplification of the CDR3 region of rearranged TCR beta genes was performed with a multiplex PCR assay on genomic DNA. The amplified TCR beta libraries were sequenced on the Illumina HiSeq System as 87-base-pair reads. Per the source publication's procedure: A later analysis counted tens of millions of unique TCR beta chains across the 600 to 850 repertoires, and 10 million to 12 million of these chains were shared by at least two donors. Raw reads were error-corrected and collapsed into unique sequences by a nearest-neighbor algorithm in which closely related sequences were merged to remove PCR and sequencing errors. V, D and J gene segments were assigned by aligning CDR3 sequences to IMGT reference sequences. For a sequence to be retained, a match of at least six nucleotides was required to both a V gene segment and a J gene segment. Rearrangements were called productive when the CDR3 lacked stop codons and stayed in frame with V and J; all others were non-productive. Following IMGT convention, CDR3 was defined as the stretch from the second conserved V-encoded cysteine up to the conserved J-encoded phenylalanine. In an earlier analysis of approximately 590 of the donors, sequences lacking an unambiguous match to a single V gene segment were excluded. An earlier analysis of about 590 of the donors classified V segments as functional when productive rearrangements were above 56.7% and as segregating when the standard deviation between donors was above 5%. A statistical classification framework was developed to diagnose cytomegalovirus status using the catalog of TCR beta chain sequences. In a later analysis, TCR nucleotide sequences were compared against IMGT/GENE-DB human TR gene sequences so that V and J genes could be assigned. The TCRdist pipeline was used in a later analysis to assign CDR3 sequences and most-parsimonious VDJ recombination scenarios. In a later analysis, every TCR beta chain was defined by the combination of its CDR3 amino acid sequence and its V-gene family, and reads without a unique V-gene family were dropped. In a later analysis, 550 to 650 highly shared, low-generation-probability nucleotide sequences were removed to address suspected cross-contamination and a sequencing artifact. For each public chain, a later analysis derived a clonal expansion index from normalized ranks of inferred template counts within each repertoire. A later analysis computed generation probabilities with a VDJ recombination model fitted to out-of-frame rearrangements, and checked the results against IGoR. Hypergeometric tests were used in a later analysis to score TCR-TCR, TCR-HLA and TCR-CMV co-occurrence, with a repertoire-size bias correction applied to the TCR pairs. False discovery rates were estimated in a later analysis by permuting HLA or CMV assignments 20 times. In a later analysis, co-occurring TCRs were grouped with DBSCAN, and TCRdist sequence similarity was added when clustering was performed within HLA-allele-positive subsets. Repertoires with fewer than 30,000 or more than 120,000 public chains, plus five repertoires with anomalous nucleotide sharing, were excluded from co-occurrence clustering. TCRdb holds this immuneACCESS table with in-frame rearrangements only. Some clones are missing; in checked studies, unresolved V genes explain under half, and the rest has no known cause. The V and J calls and clone size are taken from that table; D and trimming were inferred from the DNA. This sample has more than 75,000 clones in its table, and 65% to 75% of those were observed once. 9.1% of the sample is taken by the ten largest.

The cohort consisted of 600 to 750 healthy bone marrow donors. All cohort members were sampled while nominally healthy, although unrecorded immune exposures were likely present. The donor tested CMV seropositive and was one of the 289 seropositive cohort members. A peripheral blood sample was provided by each donor, and peripheral blood mononuclear cells were used for TCR beta sequencing. Genomic DNA was extracted from the blood cell samples with the Qiagen DNeasy Blood Extraction Kit. The germline V gene specifies MGHDK as CDR1 and SYGVNS as CDR2. V gives up 1 base and J gives up 3 bases, and the segment between their germline ends measures 6 bases. The CDR3 holds 14 amino acids from the cysteine to the phenylalanine. Only CDR3 DNA is held: 42 bases, read in frame from base 1. Results and caveats for the whole study, not just this receptor: At a false discovery rate of 0.05, a later analysis linked under 20,000 TCR beta sequences to specific HLA alleles. Because HLA typing was unavailable for some donors at each locus, only the typed subset was used in association tests. Linkage disequilibrium might explain the correlated functional status among segregating V segments, but an unknown experimental factor could not be excluded. A further reported finding was that TCR beta sequences accurately predicted the HLA-A and HLA-B alleles for most subjects in the first cohort. In a later genetic analysis, fewer N-insertions in productive TCRs were reported among donors in an Asian-associated ancestry cluster than the 666-donor mean. In a later analysis, HLA-associated TCR beta chains showed more clonal expansion and lower generation probabilities than non-associated chains that were equally common. An earlier analysis of around 540 of the donors showed that most TCR beta V segments appeared in productive rearrangements either about 87% or about 30% of the time, which broadly matched IMGT annotations. Across donors, most TCR sequences were observed very rarely, whereas some public TCRs were present in many individuals. According to a later analysis, most CMV-associated TCR beta chains appeared to be HLA-restricted, and the HLA associations seemed to be driven largely by CMV exposure. In a later analysis, TCR association rates were found to vary across HLA loci, with the most associated TCRs seen for DRB1 alleles and the fewest for HLA-C alleles. V-gene and J-gene trimming of TCR beta chains was associated with a missense DCLRE1C variant in a later genetic analysis, and the association was replicated in an independent cohort. The cohort was sequenced for TCR beta chains only, and without alpha or paired-chain data the features that could be detected were limited. Some IMGT-functional V segments, including TRBV6-2 and TRBV6-3, could not be distinguished by the 87-base-pair reads and were therefore excluded. Several of the top co-occurrence clusters appeared to be linked to parvovirus B19, influenza, CMV and Epstein-Barr virus, according to a later analysis. Assigning TCR associations to individual alleles was difficult when HLA alleles, especially DR and DQ, strongly co-occurred. A few of the identified cytomegalovirus-associated TCR beta chains were confirmed in vitro to be specific for cytomegalovirus antigens. The earlier analysis of approximately 540 of the donors excluded seventeen rarely observed V segments, including chromosome 9 orphons, because counts were too low. A cluster of highly shared sequence variants was judged likely to be a technical artifact of the sequencing pipeline. CMV serostatus was the only immune exposure information available for the cohort. The study listed approximately 150 TCR beta chains as associated with cytomegalovirus. The classifier was reported to diagnose cytomegalovirus status with high specificity and sensitivity in both the original cohort and the validation cohort. It was suggested by the authors that the approach could potentially be generalized to other disease states and immunological phenotypes. Roughly uniform sequencing depth across donors was assumed in presence/absence analyses, although this assumption may not hold.

The chain is made from TRBV25-1 and TRBJ2-2; the D gene identity is not certain. The receptor's source is a man aged 35-49 years in good health and CMV-seropositive. What was sequenced was PBMCs. The CDR3 protein: CASSESLYTGELFF. The DNA sequence is TGTGCCAGCAGTGAATCACTGTACACCGGGGAGCTGTTTTTT.